This T cell receptor beta chain was sequenced in a study of blood T cells in healthy people across ages. CDR3 length equals 16 residues. The germline V gene has CDR1 SGDLS and CDR2 YYNGEE. Trimming removed 4 bases from V and 0 bases from J, with 17 bases in between. A J-beta primer mix and a sample-barcoded 5' primer were used in a second PCR of about 7 to 12 cycles. Each cDNA was tagged by a template-switch adaptor containing 12 random nucleotides. Each CDR3 protein is one row after TCRdb ran MiXCR on the 5' RACE reads. In the table there are 1.2 million to 1.5 million distinct CDR3 sequences, approximately 42% of which are singletons. Extractions gave at least 5 micrograms of total RNA per sample.

Sequencing used blood. The sequence was collected from a young woman in good health. This chain links TRBV9 with TRBJ2-7; D gene uncertain. CDR3 protein: CASSPSYSQNSYEQYF. As DNA, the CDR3 is TGTGCCAGCAGCCCCTCCTACAGTCAAAACTCCTACGAGCAGTACTTC. Variable domain in full (rest from reference TRBV9 and TRBJ2-7): DSGVTQTPKHLITATGQRVTLRCSPRSGDLSVYWYQQSLDQGLQFLIQYYNGEERAKGNILERFSAQQFPDLHSELNLSSLELGDSALYFCASSPSYSQNSYEQYFGPGTRLTVT.